Listed below are T cell receptor beta chains from one sample, sequenced in a study of blood T cell repertoires in COVID-19. This table comes from immunoSEQ multiplex PCR, and its TCRdb copy is limited to in-frame clones, with some not included. The sample includes 270,000 or so clones, roughly nine tenths of them seen just once. Sequenced material: PBMCs or T cells enriched from blood (not recorded which). The receptors stem from a woman younger than 35 who had recovered from COVID-19. CDR3s include the opening cysteine and the closing phenylalanine or tryptophan. A D gene is named only where the DNA matches it firmly. Size tells how often a clone was seen (once, few, many) or the class of an expanded clone, and some rows leave it out.

d_gene: TRBD1; v_gene: TRBV30; j_gene: TRBJ1-4; abundance: .; CDR3aa: CAWSPGQGPNEKLFF; CDR3nt: TGTGCCTGGAGCCCCGGACAGGGTCCTAATGAAAAACTGTTTTTT
d_gene: .; v_gene: TRBV28; j_gene: TRBJ1-4; abundance: .; CDR3aa: CASSLFRRFATNEKLFF; CDR3nt: TGTGCCAGCAGTTTATTTCGCAGGTTCGCAACTAATGAAAAACTGTTTTTT
d_gene: TRBD1; v_gene: TRBV7-8; j_gene: TRBJ2-7; abundance: .; CDR3aa: CASSSENRGVGSYEQYF; CDR3nt: TGTGCCAGCAGCTCGGAGAACAGGGGAGTAGGCTCCTACGAGCAGTACTTC
d_gene: TRBD2; v_gene: TRBV4-1; j_gene: TRBJ2-5; abundance: .; CDR3aa: CASGGLAGDQETQYF; CDR3nt: TGCGCCAGCGGAGGTCTAGCGGGGGACCAAGAGACCCAGTACTTC
d_gene: .; v_gene: TRBV4-3; j_gene: TRBJ2-1; abundance: .; CDR3aa: CASSQRQSSYNEQFF; CDR3nt: TGCGCCAGCAGCCAAAGACAGAGCTCCTACAATGAGCAGTTCTTC
d_gene: TRBD1; v_gene: TRBV19; j_gene: TRBJ2-7; abundance: few; CDR3aa: CASSRGQGAYEQYF; CDR3nt: TGTGCCAGTAGTAGAGGGCAGGGGGCTTACGAGCAGTACTTC
d_gene: .; v_gene: TRBV28; j_gene: TRBJ2-2; abundance: once; CDR3aa: CASSLGRDTGELFF; CDR3nt: TGTGCCAGCAGCTTAGGGCGGGACACCGGGGAGCTGTTTTTT
d_gene: .; v_gene: TRBV5-1; j_gene: TRBJ1-6; abundance: .; CDR3aa: CASSLRQSSYNSPLHF; CDR3nt: TGCGCCAGCAGCCTACGACAGAGCTCCTATAATTCACCCCTCCACTTT
d_gene: TRBD1; v_gene: TRBV30; j_gene: TRBJ1-2; abundance: .; CDR3aa: CAWVYTGGYGYTF; CDR3nt: TGTGCCTGGGTATATACAGGGGGCTATGGCTACACCTTC
d_gene: .; v_gene: TRBV3-1/TRBV3-2; j_gene: TRBJ1-2; abundance: .; CDR3aa: CASSQDWGIHGYTF; CDR3nt: TGTGCCAGCAGCCAAGACTGGGGCATCCATGGCTACACCTTC
d_gene: TRBD1; v_gene: TRBV28; j_gene: TRBJ2-7; abundance: .; CDR3aa: CASRPNRGSYEQYF; CDR3nt: TGTGCCAGCAGGCCTAACAGGGGATCCTACGAGCAGTACTTC
d_gene: TRBD1; v_gene: TRBV27; j_gene: TRBJ1-1; abundance: once; CDR3aa: CASSLFGRGFTEAFF; CDR3nt: TGTGCCAGCAGTTTATTTGGCAGGGGGTTCACTGAAGCTTTCTTT
d_gene: .; v_gene: TRBV4-3; j_gene: TRBJ1-2; abundance: .; CDR3aa: CASSHQGIGAHYGYTF; CDR3nt: TGCGCCAGCAGCCACCAGGGAATTGGGGCACACTATGGCTACACCTTC
d_gene: .; v_gene: TRBV11-3; j_gene: TRBJ1-2; abundance: .; CDR3aa: CASSLYYGDNYGYTF; CDR3nt: TGTGCCAGCAGCCTCTATTACGGGGATAACTATGGCTACACCTTC
d_gene: .; v_gene: TRBV25-1; j_gene: TRBJ2-6; abundance: .; CDR3aa: CASVPSRGPDGANVLTF; CDR3nt: TGTGCCAGCGTACCAAGTAGGGGCCCCGATGGGGCCAACGTCCTGACTTTC
d_gene: .; v_gene: TRBV11-3; j_gene: TRBJ1-4; abundance: .; CDR3aa: CASSPGINEKLFF; CDR3nt: TGTGCCAGCAGTCCCGGGATTAATGAAAAACTGTTTTTT
d_gene: .; v_gene: TRBV5-6; j_gene: TRBJ1-5; abundance: .; CDR3aa: CASSSGIRQPQHF; CDR3nt: TGTGCCAGCAGCTCAGGGATACGACAGCCCCAGCATTTT
d_gene: .; v_gene: TRBV15; j_gene: TRBJ2-7; abundance: .; CDR3aa: CATSRDPLYEQYF; CDR3nt: TGTGCCACCAGCAGAGATCCCCTCTACGAGCAGTACTTC
d_gene: .; v_gene: TRBV6-2/TRBV6-3; j_gene: TRBJ1-1; abundance: .; CDR3aa: CASSSHTSGRGVTEAFF; CDR3nt: TGTGCCAGCAGCTCTCATACTTCGGGACGCGGGGTCACTGAAGCTTTCTTT
d_gene: .; v_gene: TRBV28; j_gene: TRBJ2-7; abundance: .; CDR3aa: CASSSGQSYEQYF; CDR3nt: TGTGCCAGCAGTTCCGGACAGAGCTACGAGCAGTACTTC
d_gene: .; v_gene: TRBV2; j_gene: TRBJ1-4; abundance: .; CDR3aa: CASSDRAIGANEKLFF; CDR3nt: TGTGCCAGCAGTGACAGGGCGATCGGAGCTAATGAAAAACTGTTTTTT
d_gene: TRBD1; v_gene: TRBV9; j_gene: TRBJ1-1; abundance: .; CDR3aa: CASSVEGQPNTEAFF; CDR3nt: TGTGCCAGCAGCGTAGAGGGACAGCCGAACACTGAAGCTTTCTTT
d_gene: .; v_gene: TRBV3-1/TRBV3-2; j_gene: TRBJ1-2; abundance: .; CDR3aa: CASSPSHWGEGKKYGYTF; CDR3nt: TGTGCCAGCAGCCCCAGTCATTGGGGGGAGGGGAAGAAGTATGGCTACACCTTC
d_gene: TRBD2; v_gene: TRBV27; j_gene: TRBJ2-5; abundance: .; CDR3aa: CASSWASGSGETQYF; CDR3nt: TGTGCCAGCAGTTGGGCTAGCGGGAGTGGGGAGACCCAGTACTTC